Listed here are 8 T cell receptor beta chains from one sample, sequenced in a study of blood T cell repertoires in COVID-19. The method was immunoSEQ multiplex PCR; TCRdb's version includes in-frame clones alone and lacks a portion of them. The table records tens of thousands of clones, roughly 90% of them present only once. The sequenced sample was peripheral blood. These TCRs come from a woman in her forties or fifties with active or convalescent COVID-19.

This chain connects TRBV27 to TRBJ2-5; 8 bases align to TRBD1. The CDR3 consists of 17 residues. Germline V gene sequence: CDR1 MNHEY, CDR2 SMNVEV (reference sequence). The ends lost 5 bases at V and 4 bases at J; junction bases unmatched: 15. CDR3 sequence reads: CASSPSGGQDRVETQYF. In DNA, the CDR3 is TGTGCCAGCAGTCCCTCCGGAGGACAGGACAGGGTAGAGACCCAGTACTTC.

V gene TRBV5-1 combines with J gene TRBJ2-3; tentatively, D is TRBD2 (7 bases). From germline, CDR1 is SGHRS and CDR2 YFSETQ. The V and J ends lost 0 bases and 4 bases respectively, with 12 bases between them. This CDR3 contains 15 residues. The CDR3 DNA is TGCGCCAGCAGCTTGGTAGGGGGGGACGCAGATACGCAGTATTTT. It codes for CASSLVGGDADTQYF.

This clone is a singleton in its sample. This chain connects TRBV3-1 (or the pseudogene TRBV3-2) to TRBJ1-4; D remains unclear. The V end was cut by 0 bases, the J end by 4 bases, with 3 bases between. This CDR3 has 13 amino acids. Germline V CDR1 and CDR2: LGHDT, YNNKEL (reference sequence). The CDR3 is CASSQDINEKLFF. CDR3 DNA: TGTGCCAGCAGCCAAGATATTAATGAAAAACTGTTTTTT.

This rearrangement joins TRBV10-1 to TRBJ2-1; TRBD2 matches at 7 bases. V lost 3 bases to trimming and J lost 8 bases; unmatched junction nucleotides: 7. There are 14 residues in the CDR3. Germline V gene lookup returns CDR1 WNHNN and CDR2 SYGVQD (reference sequence). The CDR3 loop is CASSDGGSGDEQFF. The CDR3 nucleotides are TGCGCCAGCAGTGATGGCGGGAGTGGGGATGAGCAGTTCTTC.

The chain employs TRBV9 and TRBJ2-3, with TRBD2 as a possible D gene (5 bases). This CDR3 contains 17 residues. From germline, CDR1 is SGDLS and CDR2 YYNGEE. V dropped 0 bases and J dropped 3 bases, with 17 bases sitting between them. The CDR3 nucleotides are TGTGCCAGCAGCGTAGAAGCGTTGGGCCGAGGGACAGATACGCAGTATTTT. Protein sequence: CASSVEALGRGTDTQYF. Variable domain in full (rest from reference TRBV9 and TRBJ2-3): DSGVTQTPKHLITATGQRVTLRCSPRSGDLSVYWYQQSLDQGLQFLIQYYNGEERAKGNILERFSAQQFPDLHSELNLSSLELGDSALYFCASSVEALGRGTDTQYFGPGTRLTVL.

The chain combines TRBV5-1 with TRBJ2-3, with TRBD2 matching over 7 bases. The CDR3 is 14 amino acids. Germline-derived CDR1 and CDR2 are SGHRS and YFSETQ. J was trimmed by 4 bases and V by 7 bases; bases with no gene match: 9. Here the CDR3 DNA reads TGCGCCAGCTACACCGGGACTACCTCAGATACGCAGTATTTT. It translates to CASYTGTTSDTQYF.

This rearrangement joins TRBV5-1 to TRBJ2-2; 10 bases map to TRBD2. The CDR3 is 18 amino acids. CDR1 SGHRS and CDR2 YFSETQ come from the germline V gene. Trimming took 1 base from V and 3 from J; bases not matched to a gene: 9. The CDR3: CASSLSLAGAIDTGELFF. DNA of the CDR3: TGCGCCAGCAGCTTGAGTCTAGCGGGAGCGATTGACACCGGGGAGCTGTTTTTT.

This clone was observed a single time. The CDR3 is CASSQTVSTGEFYEQYF. DNA of the CDR3: TGTGCCAGCAGCCAAACGGTATCCACAGGGGAGTTCTACGAGCAGTACTTC. This chain uses TRBV3-1 (or the pseudogene TRBV3-2) with TRBJ2-7, with 7 bases fitting TRBD1. The junction had 13 bases not matched to a gene; V was cut back by 2 bases and J by 3 bases. CDR1 is LGHDT, CDR2 YNNKEL, per germline (reference sequence). This CDR3 spans 17 amino acids.